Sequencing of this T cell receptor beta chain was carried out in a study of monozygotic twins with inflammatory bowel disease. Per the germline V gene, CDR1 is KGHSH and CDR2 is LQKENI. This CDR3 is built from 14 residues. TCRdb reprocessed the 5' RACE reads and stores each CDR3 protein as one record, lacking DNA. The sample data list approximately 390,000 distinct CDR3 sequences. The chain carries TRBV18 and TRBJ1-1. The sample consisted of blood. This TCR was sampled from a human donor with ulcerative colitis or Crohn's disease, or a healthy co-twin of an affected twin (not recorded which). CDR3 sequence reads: CASSPLDPNTEAFF.